The 29 T cell receptor beta chains listed next were all sequenced from one sample in a study of OX40 agonist ivuxolimab in advanced cancers. Clones were read by immunoSEQ multiplex PCR, and TCRdb kept only the in-frame ones, dropping some. The table includes almost 90,000 clones, around nine tenths detected once. The sample was CD4+ or CD8+ T cells sorted from blood, taken in a trial of the OX40 agonist ivuxolimab. These receptors were taken from an adult with an advanced solid tumor such as melanoma, head and neck, liver or kidney cancer.

This clone occurred once. CDR3 protein: CAWSAARHNQPQHF. The CDR3 DNA follows: TGTGCCTGGAGCGCGGCCCGGCACAATCAGCCCCAGCATTTT. This chain joins TRBV30 and TRBJ1-5; D unclear. The length of the CDR3 is 14 residues. The V gene's germline CDR1 is GTSNPN and CDR2 SVGIG (reference sequence). The germline V and J ends were trimmed by 3 bases and 3 bases, with 12 bases remaining between them. The entire variable domain, with the rest obtained from reference TRBV30 and TRBJ1-5, is as follows: SQTIHQWPATLVQPVGSPLSLECTVEGTSNPNLYWYRQAAGRGLQLLFYSVGIGQISSEVPQNLSASRPQDRQFILSSKKLLLSDSGFYLCAWSAARHNQPQHFGDGTRLSIL.

V gene TRBV5-4 combines with J gene TRBJ1-1; D remains ambiguous. The germline gives CDR1 SGHNT, CDR2 YYREEE (reference sequence). Trimming took off 4 bases at V and 4 bases at J, with 17 bases between the two ends. The CDR3 consists of 15 residues. The CDR3 here is CASSQDVRGVTEAFF. In DNA, the CDR3 is TGTGCCAGCAGCCAAGATGTCCGGGGTGTCACTGAAGCTTTCTTT.

The chain combines TRBV7-3 with TRBJ2-1; either TRBD1 or TRBD2 may fit D (5 bases each). The germline V gene encodes CDR1 SGHTA and CDR2 FQGTGA. The CDR3 has 13 residues. V was clipped by 5 bases and J by 6 bases, with 11 bases between them. As DNA, the CDR3 is TGTGCCAGCAGCCCTTATGGGGGCAATGAGCAGTTCTTC. Encoded protein: CASSPYGGNEQFF.

The gene calls are TRBV5-1 and TRBJ2-6; no firm D call. This CDR3 has 14 residues. Germline V gene lookup returns CDR1 SGHRS and CDR2 YFSETQ. Trimming left V 5 bases short and J 0 bases short, with 6 bases between. This CDR3 reads CASRAGSGANVLTF. In DNA, the CDR3 is TGCGCCAGCAGAGCAGGCTCTGGGGCCAACGTCCTGACTTTC.

This chain joins TRBV15 and TRBJ2-7; perhaps TRBD1 as D (5 bases). CDR3 length: 14 amino acids. V was cut by 1 base and J by 3 bases, with 10 bases left in between. In germline, CDR1 is LNHNV, CDR2 YYDKDF (reference sequence). The CDR3 sequence is CATSRVGTGYEQYF. In DNA form, the CDR3 reads TGTGCCACCAGCAGAGTTGGAACAGGCTACGAGCAGTACTTC. The complete variable domain, with remaining parts taken from reference TRBV15 and TRBJ2-7, reads DAMVIQNPRYQVTQFGKPVTLSCSQTLNHNVMYWYQQKSSQAPKLLFHYYDKDFNNEADTPDNFQSRRPNTSFCFLDIRSPGLGDTAMYLCATSRVGTGYEQYFGPGTRLTVT.

The rearrangement joins TRBV11-2 to TRBJ2-2, with 8 positions matching TRBD1. The germline CDR1 and CDR2 sequences are SGHAT and FQNNGV. The CDR3 length is 16 residues. Trimming at V came to 3 bases and at J to 1 base, leaving 4 bases not matched to a gene. The CDR3 nucleotides read TGTGCCAGCAGCTTTTTGGGACAGGTGAACACCGGGGAGCTGTTTTTT. Its protein is CASSFLGQVNTGELFF.

In this sample, this clone turned up once. This chain uses TRBV5-5 with TRBJ1-3; D not resolved. Per germline, CDR1 SGHKS and CDR2 YYEKEE (reference sequence). The CDR3 runs 15 residues. The germline V and J ends were trimmed by 4 bases and 2 bases, with 13 bases remaining between them. CDR3 residues: CASSRALTPGNTIYF. In nucleotides, the CDR3 is TGTGCCAGCAGCCGGGCCTTGACCCCTGGAAACACCATATATTTT. The entire variable domain, with the rest obtained from reference TRBV5-5 and TRBJ1-3, is as follows: DAGVTQSPTHLIKTRGQQVTLRCSPISGHKSVSWYQQVLGQGPQFIFQYYEKEERGRGNFPDRFSARQFPNYSSELNVNALLLGDSALYLCASSRALTPGNTIYFGEGSWLTVV.

This clone appeared once. V gene TRBV11-2 combines with J gene TRBJ2-3, with TRBD2 matching over 8 bases. After removal of 4 bases from V and 2 bases from J, the junction contained 8 bases not matched to a gene. This CDR3 contains 16 residues. CDR1 and CDR2 from the germline V gene are SGHAT and FQNNGV. CDR3 loop: CASSSHRGGITDTQYF. The CDR3 DNA is TGTGCCAGCAGCTCGCATCGGGGGGGCATCACAGATACGCAGTATTTT.

This clone was counted a single time. V usage is TRBV5-4 and J usage is TRBJ2-1, with D perhaps TRBD1 or TRBD2 (5 bases each). In germline, CDR1 is SGHNT, CDR2 YYREEE (reference sequence). V lost 3 bases to trimming and J lost 1 base, with 14 bases between them. The CDR3 is 16 amino acids. CDR3 DNA sequence: TGTGCCAGCAGCTCGGCAGAGGGGCGGTCCTACAATGAGCAGTTCTTC. This translates into CASSSAEGRSYNEQFF.

This clone was seen more than once but under ten times. The J gene is TRBJ2-7, the V gene TRBV6-6; D might be TRBD2 (6 bases). Germline V CDR1 and CDR2: MNHNY, SVGAGI (reference sequence). The CDR3 contains 14 residues. The ends were cut back, 2 bases at V and 4 bases at J, with 12 bases in the middle. In DNA, the CDR3 is TGTGCCAGCAGTTACCTGGGACTTCCGTACGAGCAGTACTTC. Encoded protein: CASSYLGLPYEQYF.

As to this clone: Other DNA sequences within the sample encode an identical CDR3. V is TRBV2 and J is TRBJ1-2; weak D call: TRBD1 (5 bases). The CDR3 extends over 14 amino acids. V was clipped by 4 bases and J by 4 bases, with 13 bases between them. Germline lookup yields CDR1 SNHLY and CDR2 FYNNEI. CDR3 amino acids: CASSVISDSYGYTF. In nucleotides, the CDR3 is TGTGCCAGCAGTGTGATTTCCGACAGCTATGGCTACACCTTC.

The chain employs TRBV19 and TRBJ1-6; D call uncertain. Trimming pared 6 bases from V and 7 bases from J, leaving 22 bases between. From germline, CDR1 is LNHDA and CDR2 SQIVND (reference sequence). This CDR3 has 17 residues. The CDR3 sequence: CASSPEGGQGPNSPLHF. DNA of the CDR3: TGTGCCAGTAGCCCGGAGGGAGGGCAAGGACCCAATTCACCCCTCCACTTT.

V usage is TRBV6-6 and J usage is TRBJ2-1; possibly TRBD2 for D (5 bases). The CDR3 length is 13 residues. Trimming shortened V by 6 bases and J by 9 bases, and 15 bases separated the two germline ends. Germline-derived CDR1 and CDR2 are MNHNY and SVGAGI (reference sequence). This CDR3 reads CASSLTNAGEQFF. CDR3 nucleotide sequence: TGTGCCAGCAGCCTGACTAACGCGGGTGAGCAGTTCTTC.

The chain carries TRBV7-2 and TRBJ2-5, with 8 bases that match TRBD2. The germline gives CDR1 SGHTA, CDR2 FQGNSA. CDR3 length: 16 residues. The V segment lost 4 bases and the J segment 5 bases; nucleotides outside the gene matches: 12. CDR3 in amino acids: CASSSWASGPWETQYF. The CDR3 bases are TGTGCCAGCAGCTCGTGGGCTAGCGGGCCGTGGGAGACCCAGTACTTC.

V usage is TRBV7-8 and J usage is TRBJ1-1; D remains unclear. Trimming pared 2 bases from V and 1 base from J, leaving 8 bases between. This CDR3 has 14 residues. Germline V gene data show CDR1 as SGHVS and CDR2 as FQNEAQ. The CDR3 bases are TGTGCCAGCAGCTTATCGACCAGGAACACTGAAGCTTTCTTT. Translated, it gives CASSLSTRNTEAFF.

The rearrangement links TRBV11-2 to TRBJ2-3, with a weak D call TRBD2 (6 bases). Trimming pared 0 bases from V and 0 bases from J, leaving 7 bases between. Per the germline V gene, CDR1 is SGHAT and CDR2 is FQNNGV. The CDR3 is made up of 15 amino acids. The CDR3 DNA follows: TGTGCCAGCAGCTTAGACCGGGGGAGCACAGATACGCAGTATTTT. Protein product: CASSLDRGSTDTQYF.

The V call is TRBV19, the J call TRBJ1-4, with a weak D call TRBD1 (6 bases). Germline CDR1 and CDR2: LNHDA and SQIVND (reference sequence). V lost 2 bases and J lost 8, with 24 bases in between. The CDR3 has 18 residues. CDR3 DNA: TGTGCCAGTAGTATAAGGTACGGGACACGACGCGGAGAGGAAAAACTGTTTTTT. Translating it yields CASSIRYGTRRGEEKLFF. The whole variable domain, remainder taken from reference TRBV19 and TRBJ1-4, is DGGITQSPKYLFRKEGQNVTLSCEQNLNHDAMYWYRQDPGQGLRLIYYSQIVNDFQKGDIAEGYSVSREKKESFPLTVTSAQKNPTAFYLCASSIRYGTRRGEEKLFFGSGTQLSVL.

This clone appeared a few times. The CDR3 coding sequence is TGTGCCTGGAGTGGGACAGGGGCTATGGATGAGCAGTTCTTC. It is translated as CAWSGTGAMDEQFF. This sequence joins TRBV30 and TRBJ2-1, with TRBD1 identical over 9 bases. The CDR3 has 14 residues. The V gene's germline CDR1 is GTSNPN and CDR2 SVGIG (reference sequence). J lost 8 bases, V lost 1 base, and 6 bases had no gene match.

The rearrangement links TRBV7-2 to TRBJ2-1, with TRBD2 matching 15 bases. J was trimmed by 8 bases and V by 5 bases; bases with no gene match: 13. This CDR3 comprises 18 residues. The germline V gene has CDR1 SGHTA and CDR2 FQGNSA. The CDR3 DNA reads TGTGCCAGCAGCCCCAGACCCGGGACTAGCGGGAGGAGCTATGAGCAGTTCTTC. Amino acids: CASSPRPGTSGRSYEQFF.

By sample share, this clone is medium-sized (0.01 to 0.1%). This chain uses TRBV5-1 with TRBJ2-3; TRBD2 aligns across 7 bases. Germline V gene data show CDR1 as SGHRS and CDR2 as YFSETQ. The V and J ends lost 3 bases and 2 bases, in that order; junction bases with no gene match: 9. The CDR3 loop spans 16 amino acids. Here the CDR3 reads CASSSVLGGSTDTQYF. CDR3 coding DNA: TGCGCCAGCAGCTCAGTGTTGGGAGGGTCCACAGATACGCAGTATTTT.

This clone was seen a few times. The V gene is TRBV18, the J gene TRBJ2-7, with 9 bases aligning to TRBD1. The junction had 5 bases not matched to a gene; V was cut back by 4 bases and J by 4 bases. CDR1 is KGHSH, CDR2 LQKENI, per germline. The CDR3 has 14 residues. The CDR3 DNA follows: TGTGCCAGCTCACTGCCGGGACAGGGTTACGAGCAGTACTTC. This translates into CASSLPGQGYEQYF.

The chain uses TRBV19 and TRBJ2-3; tentatively, D is TRBD1 (6 bases). V shed 3 bases and J shed 2 bases, with 9 bases lying between them. CDR1 is LNHDA, CDR2 SQIVND, per germline (reference sequence). The CDR3 length is 14 residues. The CDR3 here is CASSITGNTDTQYF. CDR3 DNA: TGTGCCAGTAGTATCACAGGGAACACAGATACGCAGTATTTT.

The chain links TRBV9 to TRBJ2-3; 7 bases are a match to TRBD1. CDR3 length: 15 residues. Germline V gives CDR1 SGDLS, CDR2 YYNGEE. J lost 2 bases, V lost 4 bases, and 7 bases had no gene match. DNA of the CDR3: TGTGCCAGCAGCTTGGACAGGTCCATCACAGATACGCAGTATTTT. This gives the protein CASSLDRSITDTQYF.

The chain recombines TRBV6-5 with TRBJ2-7; TRBD2 matches at 7 bases. The CDR3 is made up of 15 amino acids. The V segment lost 2 bases and the J segment 7 bases; nucleotides outside the gene matches: 11. Germline lookup yields CDR1 MNHEY and CDR2 SVGAGI. The CDR3 DNA reads TGTGCCAGCAGTTACCCCGGGACTACCCTCCGGGAGCAGTACTTC. Its translation: CASSYPGTTLREQYF.

This chain connects TRBV19 to TRBJ2-1, with 9 bases identical to TRBD2. Germline V CDR1 and CDR2: LNHDA, SQIVND (reference sequence). CDR3 length: 13 amino acids. Losses at the gene ends were 10 bases for V and 2 bases for J; bases not matched to a gene: 3. The CDR3 region has the DNA TGTGCCACCGCGGGGGGGCCCTACAATGAGCAGTTCTTC. This sequence encodes CATAGGPYNEQFF.

V usage is TRBV18 and J usage is TRBJ2-5; D not certain. Germline values: CDR1 KGHSH, CDR2 LQKENI. The CDR3 is 12 amino acids. Trimming pared 3 bases from V and 4 bases from J, leaving 6 bases between. The CDR3 DNA reads as TGTGCCAGCTCACCTCTGGGAGAGACCCAGTACTTC. This sequence encodes CASSPLGETQYF.

This chain uses TRBV11-2 with TRBJ1-2; possibly TRBD1 for D (6 bases). Per germline, CDR1 SGHAT and CDR2 FQNNGV. This CDR3 contains 16 residues. The V gene lost 2 bases and the J gene lost 4 bases, with 17 bases spanning the gap. This CDR3 reads CASSLYETGSSYGYTF. The DNA of the CDR3 is TGTGCCAGCAGCTTATATGAGACAGGATCTTCCTATGGCTACACCTTC.

The chain couples TRBV5-1 to TRBJ1-2; D gene ambiguous. This CDR3 is built from 14 residues. Germline V gene sequence: CDR1 SGHRS, CDR2 YFSETQ. V gave up 0 bases and J gave up 5 bases, with 11 bases separating them. The CDR3 reads CASSLAGREYGYTF. In nucleotides, the CDR3 is TGCGCCAGCAGCTTGGCCGGGCGGGAATATGGCTACACCTTC.

The CDR3 coding sequence is TGTGCCAGCGGACAGAACTATGGCTACACCTTC. This sequence encodes CASGQNYGYTF. The chain is built from TRBV21-1 and TRBJ1-2; TRBD1, the table's D call, was not compared with the DNA. TRBV21-1 is assigned pseudogene status. This CDR3 region has 11 residues.